The T cell receptor (beta chain) described here comes from a study of beta chain features in type 1 diabetes. Comment on this clone: The antigen is undetermined.

The whole isolated RNA underwent reverse transcription, so sequencing captured expressed TCRB transcripts. The method was immunoSEQ multiplex PCR; TCRdb's version includes in-frame clones alone and lacks a portion of them. The top ten clones hold approximately 6.7% of a sample with 250,000 to 350,000 clones, 13% to 15% of them seen once. A single heparinised blood sample, averaging around 120 mL, was obtained per donor. J was trimmed by 7 bases and V by 1 base; bases with no gene match: 4. The length of the CDR3 is 14 residues. Germline CDR1 reads SNHLY; CDR2 reads FYNNEI. Study results and caveats: A closer apparent resemblance between naive, central memory and Treg TCRB repertoires was seen in patients than in healthy donors. Patients and controls would be equally affected if PCR favored shorter templates. A moderate, significant TCRB CDR3 shortening appeared in type 1 diabetes across four CD4+ subsets.

Sequencing input: central memory CD4+ T cells from blood. This TCR was sampled from a young man in good health. The V and J genes are TRBV2 and TRBJ1-5; 7 bases match TRBD1. The CDR3 loop is CASSEVDRVQPQHF. For the CDR3, the DNA is TGTGCCAGCAGTGAAGTAGACAGGGTCCAGCCCCAGCATTTT. Supplemented by reference TRBV2 and TRBJ1-5, the full variable domain reads EPEVTQTPSHQVTQMGQEVILRCVPISNHLYFYWYRQILGQKVEFLVSFYNNEISEKSEIFDDQFSVERPDGSNFTLKIRSTKLEDSAMYFCASSEVDRVQPQHFGDGTRLSIL.